This is a list of T cell receptor beta chains from one sample in a study of T cell responses to AZD1222 COVID-19 vaccine. Sequencing was performed with immunoSEQ multiplex PCR; in TCRdb, only in-frame clones are kept and a portion is missing. Of roughly 30,000 clones detected, approximately 78% appear once; the ten largest clones hold approximately 4%. The sample here was peripheral blood, taken 28 days after the second AZD1222 dose. The receptors were sampled from an adult who received the AZD1222 COVID-19 vaccine. The CDR3 runs from the conserved cysteine through the conserved F or W. D genes are given only for firm matches. A row's size may be missing; if present it is once, few, many or a size class.

size: -
V: TRBV24-1
J: TRBJ2-1
D: TRBD2
length: 16
DNA: TGTGCCACCAGTGACCCGGGACTAGCGGGAGGCAATGAGCAGTTCTTC
CDR3: CATSDPGLAGGNEQFF

size: -
V: TRBV2
J: TRBJ1-1
D: -
length: 13
DNA: TGTGCCAGCAGCCGGGCAGGGAACACTGAAGCTTTCTTT
CDR3: CASSRAGNTEAFF

size: -
V: TRBV19
J: TRBJ1-2
D: -
length: 13
DNA: TGTGCCAGTAGTATAGAGCGGAACTATGGCTACACCTTC
CDR3: CASSIERNYGYTF

size: -
V: TRBV19
J: TRBJ1-4
D: -
length: 15
DNA: TGTGCCAGTAGTATCGGGAAGGGGCGGCGTGAAAAACTGTTTTTT
CDR3: CASSIGKGRREKLFF

size: -
V: TRBV7-3
J: TRBJ2-2
D: TRBD1
length: 18
DNA: TGTGCCAGCAGCTTAAATCCAGGCGGACAGGGGCGTACCGGGGAGCTGTTTTTT
CDR3: CASSLNPGGQGRTGELFF

size: -
V: TRBV5-7
J: TRBJ1-6
D: -
length: 16
DNA: TGTGCCAGCAACTTTCACATTATTTGGGATAATTCACCCCTCCACTTT
CDR3: CASNFHIIWDNSPLHF

size: -
V: TRBV6-1
J: TRBJ1-3
D: -
length: 13
DNA: TGTGCCAGCAGTGAAGTGATAGGAAACACCATATATTTT
CDR3: CASSEVIGNTIYF

size: -
V: TRBV2
J: TRBJ2-5
D: -
length: 14
DNA: TGTGCCAGCAGTGTGGGCGGTCAAAAAGAGACCCAGTACTTC
CDR3: CASSVGGQKETQYF

size: few
V: TRBV6-5
J: TRBJ2-6
D: -
length: 15
DNA: TGTGCCAGCGCGGTGCAGGACCCTGGGGCCAACGTCCTGACTTTC
CDR3: CASAVQDPGANVLTF

size: -
V: TRBV6-5
J: TRBJ1-1
D: TRBD1
length: 15
DNA: TGTGCCAGCATCGAAAGAACAGGGGGGCGGACTGAAGCTTTCTTT
CDR3: CASIERTGGRTEAFF

size: -
V: TRBV24-1
J: TRBJ2-1
D: -
length: 13
DNA: TGTGCCACCAGTGAAGGCGGGAAGAATGAGCAGTTCTTC
CDR3: CATSEGGKNEQFF

size: -
V: TRBV27
J: TRBJ2-4
D: TRBD2
length: 18
DNA: TGTGCCAGCAGTGCGACTAGCGACTTTAGGGGGGCCAAAAACATTCAGTACTTC
CDR3: CASSATSDFRGAKNIQYF

size: -
V: TRBV19
J: TRBJ1-4
D: TRBD1
length: 15
DNA: TGTGCCAGCAGGGGGATTAGTTCGTTGGGTGAAAAACTGTTTTTT
CDR3: CASRGISSLGEKLFF

size: few
V: TRBV6-5
J: TRBJ2-2
D: TRBD2
length: 16
DNA: TGTGCCAGCAGTTACTCTCAGCGGGGAAACACCGGGGAGCTGTTTTTT
CDR3: CASSYSQRGNTGELFF

size: -
V: TRBV30
J: TRBJ2-6
D: -
length: 15
DNA: TGTGCCTCCCGGGGGCAACTCTCTGGGGCCAACGTCCTGACTTTC
CDR3: CASRGQLSGANVLTF

size: once
V: TRBV3-1/TRBV3-2
J: TRBJ1-3
D: TRBD1
length: 14
DNA: TGTGCCAGCAGCCCCTGGGACAGGGGAAACACCATATATTTT
CDR3: CASSPWDRGNTIYF

size: -
V: TRBV7-2
J: TRBJ2-2
D: TRBD1
length: 16
DNA: TGTGCCAGCAGGGGACAGGGGGCGACCCACACCGGGGAGCTGTTTTTT
CDR3: CASRGQGATHTGELFF

size: -
V: TRBV4-2
J: TRBJ1-2
D: TRBD1
length: 13
DNA: TGTGCCAGCAGCCAAGTAACAGGGGACGGCTACACCTTC
CDR3: CASSQVTGDGYTF

size: -
V: TRBV5-1
J: TRBJ2-7
D: TRBD2
length: 16
DNA: TGCGCCAGCAGCTTGACTAGCGGGGGCTCTTCCTACGAGCAGTACTTC
CDR3: CASSLTSGGSSYEQYF

size: -
V: TRBV6-5
J: TRBJ1-1
D: -
length: 13
DNA: TGTGCCAGCAGTTCCTACTCTACGGCTGAAGCTTTCTTT
CDR3: CASSSYSTAEAFF

size: -
V: TRBV6-5
J: TRBJ2-7
D: -
length: 15
DNA: TGTGCCAGCAAAGCGGGCCCATACGACTCCTACGAGCAGTACTTC
CDR3: CASKAGPYDSYEQYF

size: -
V: TRBV19
J: TRBJ2-2
D: -
length: 15
DNA: TGTGCCAGTACCTACAGGGGAGGGAACACCGGGGAGCTGTTTTTT
CDR3: CASTYRGGNTGELFF

size: -
V: TRBV19
J: TRBJ1-2
D: -
length: 12
DNA: TGTGCCAGTAGCTCAGGGCTCTATGGCTACACCTTC
CDR3: CASSSGLYGYTF

size: -
V: TRBV10-3
J: TRBJ1-4
D: -
length: 14
DNA: TGTGCCATCAGTAGGACTGCAACTAATGAAAAACTGTTTTTT
CDR3: CAISRTATNEKLFF

size: -
V: TRBV7-2
J: TRBJ2-7
D: -
length: 15
DNA: TGTGCCAGCAGCTCAAGGGGTTTAGCCGCCTACGAGCAGTACTTC
CDR3: CASSSRGLAAYEQYF

size: few
V: TRBV12-5
J: TRBJ1-6
D: TRBD1
length: 16
DNA: TGTGCTAGTGGGACGGGACAGGGCTCCTATAATTCACCCCTCCACTTT
CDR3: CASGTGQGSYNSPLHF